This paragraph reports one T cell receptor (beta chain). The sample comes from a study of control samples from healthy donors and cancer patients. Germline V gives CDR1 MNHEY, CDR2 SMNVEV (reference sequence). V lost 3 bases and J lost 0; bases outside the gene matches: 9. The CDR3 length is 19 residues. Data came from immunoSEQ multiplex PCR; TCRdb stores just in-frame clones and leaves some out. This sample has fewer than 200,000 clones; approximately 90% occur once, and the top ten carry about 11%. The V gene is TRBV27, the J gene TRBJ2-6, with 9 bases identical to TRBD2. Source material: blood. The receptor comes from a man in his thirties or forties in good health. The CDR3 DNA sequence: TGTGCCAGCAGTTTCGCTCTAGCGGGACTATTCTCTGGGGCCAACGTCCTGACTTTC. Translating it yields CASSFALAGLFSGANVLTF. Using reference TRBV27 and TRBJ2-6 for the parts outside the CDR3, the full variable domain is EAQVTQNPRYLITVTGKKLTVTCSQNMNHEYMSWYRQDPGLGLRQIYYSMNVEVTDKGDVPEGYKVSRKEKRNFPLILESPSPNQTSLYFCASSFALAGLFSGANVLTFGAGSRLTVL.